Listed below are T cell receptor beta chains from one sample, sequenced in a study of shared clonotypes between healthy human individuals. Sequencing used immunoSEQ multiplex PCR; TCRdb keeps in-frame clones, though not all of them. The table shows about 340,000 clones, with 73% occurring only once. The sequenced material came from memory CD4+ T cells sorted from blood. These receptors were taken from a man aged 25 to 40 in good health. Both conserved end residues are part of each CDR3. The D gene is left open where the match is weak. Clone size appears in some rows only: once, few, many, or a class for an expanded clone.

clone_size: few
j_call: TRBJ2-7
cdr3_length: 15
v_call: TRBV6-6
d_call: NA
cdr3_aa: CASSYSSRSTYEQYF
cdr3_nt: TGTGCCAGCAGTTACTCGTCCAGGAGCACCTACGAGCAGTACTTC

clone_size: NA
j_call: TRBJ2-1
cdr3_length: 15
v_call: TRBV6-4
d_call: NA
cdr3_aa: CASSRTPDSYNEQFF
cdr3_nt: TGTGCCAGCAGTCGGACTCCCGACTCCTACAATGAGCAGTTCTTC

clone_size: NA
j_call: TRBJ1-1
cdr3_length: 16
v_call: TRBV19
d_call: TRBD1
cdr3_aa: CASSFLGGQGSTEAFF
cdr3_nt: TGTGCCAGTAGTTTCCTTGGCGGACAGGGGAGTACTGAAGCTTTCTTT

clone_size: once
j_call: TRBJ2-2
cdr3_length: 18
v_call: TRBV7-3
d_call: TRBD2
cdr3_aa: CASSPRPGSGRKTGELFF
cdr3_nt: TGTGCCAGCAGCCCCCGCCCGGGCAGCGGGAGGAAGACCGGGGAGCTGTTTTTT

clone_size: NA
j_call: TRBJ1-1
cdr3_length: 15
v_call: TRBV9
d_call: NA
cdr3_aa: CASSVAGRGDTEAFF
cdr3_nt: TGTGCCAGCAGCGTAGCGGGGAGGGGGGACACTGAAGCTTTCTTT

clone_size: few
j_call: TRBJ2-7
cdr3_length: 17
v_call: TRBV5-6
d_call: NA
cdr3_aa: CASSLPMRQNYSYEQYF
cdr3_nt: TGTGCCAGCAGCCTCCCTATGCGGCAGAACTACTCCTACGAGCAGTACTTC

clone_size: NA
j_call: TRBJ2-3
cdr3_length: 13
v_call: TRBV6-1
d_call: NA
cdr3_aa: CASVLREFDTQYF
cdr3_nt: TGTGCCAGTGTATTGAGGGAGTTTGATACGCAGTATTTT

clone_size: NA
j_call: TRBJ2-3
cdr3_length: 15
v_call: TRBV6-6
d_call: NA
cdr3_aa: CASSPRVGGTDTQYF
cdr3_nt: TGTGCCAGCAGCCCCAGGGTCGGGGGCACAGATACGCAGTATTTT

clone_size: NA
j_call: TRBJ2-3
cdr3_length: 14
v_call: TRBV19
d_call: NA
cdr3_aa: CASSDNRATDTQYF
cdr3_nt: TGTGCCAGTAGTGATAACCGGGCTACAGATACGCAGTATTTT

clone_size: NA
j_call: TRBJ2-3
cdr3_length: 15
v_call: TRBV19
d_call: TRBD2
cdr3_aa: CASSHLAGGPHTQYF
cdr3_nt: TGTGCCAGTTCCCATCTAGCGGGAGGGCCTCATACGCAGTATTTT

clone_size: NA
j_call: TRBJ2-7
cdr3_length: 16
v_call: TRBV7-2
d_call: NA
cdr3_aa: CASSLGPLKSSYEQYF
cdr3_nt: TGTGCCAGCAGCTTAGGGCCCCTAAAAAGCTCCTACGAGCAGTACTTC

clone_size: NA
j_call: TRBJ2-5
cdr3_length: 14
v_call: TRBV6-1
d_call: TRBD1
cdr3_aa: CASRGTGGQETQYF
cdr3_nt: TGTGCCAGCAGGGGGACAGGGGGACAAGAGACCCAGTACTTC

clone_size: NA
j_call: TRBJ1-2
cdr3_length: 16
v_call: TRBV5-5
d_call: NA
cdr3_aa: CASSLVAGESNYGYTF
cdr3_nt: TGTGCCAGCAGCTTGGTAGCAGGGGAGTCGAACTATGGCTACACCTTC

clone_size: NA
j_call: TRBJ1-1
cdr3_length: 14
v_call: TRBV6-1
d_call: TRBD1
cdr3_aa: CASTRQGGDTEAFF
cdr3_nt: TGTGCCAGCACCAGACAGGGCGGCGACACTGAAGCTTTCTTT

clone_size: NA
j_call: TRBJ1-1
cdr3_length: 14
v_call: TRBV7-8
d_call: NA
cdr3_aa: CASSSRWGNTEAFF
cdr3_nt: TGTGCCAGCAGCTCGCGTTGGGGGAACACTGAAGCTTTCTTT

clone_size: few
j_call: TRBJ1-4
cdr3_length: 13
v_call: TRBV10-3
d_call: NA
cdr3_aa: CASGGYEDEKLFF
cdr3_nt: TGTGCCAGCGGGGGTTACGAGGACGAAAAACTGTTTTTT

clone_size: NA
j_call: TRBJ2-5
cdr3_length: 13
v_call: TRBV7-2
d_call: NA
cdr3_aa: CASSFLPQETQYF
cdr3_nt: TGTGCCAGCAGCTTTTTGCCCCAAGAGACCCAGTACTTC

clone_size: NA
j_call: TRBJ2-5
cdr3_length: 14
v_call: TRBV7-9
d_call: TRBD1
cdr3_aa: CASNSNRGRGTQYF
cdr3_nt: TGTGCCAGCAACTCCAACAGGGGGCGAGGGACCCAGTACTTC

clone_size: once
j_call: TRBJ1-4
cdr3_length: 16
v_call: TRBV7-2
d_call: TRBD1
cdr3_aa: CASGGHGTATNEKLFF
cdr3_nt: TGTGCCAGCGGGGGCCACGGGACAGCAACTAATGAAAAACTGTTTTTT

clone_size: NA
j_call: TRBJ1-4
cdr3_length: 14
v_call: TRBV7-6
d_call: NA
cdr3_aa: CASSRQGTNEKLFF
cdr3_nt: TGTGCCAGCAGCCGCCAGGGGACTAATGAAAAACTGTTTTTT

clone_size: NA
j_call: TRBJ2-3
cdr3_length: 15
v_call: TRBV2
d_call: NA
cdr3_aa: CASSKSDSSTDTQYF
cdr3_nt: TGTGCCAGCAGTAAGTCGGACAGCAGCACAGATACGCAGTATTTT

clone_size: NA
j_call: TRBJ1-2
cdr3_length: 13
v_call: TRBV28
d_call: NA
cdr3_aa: CASSFVWDYGYTF
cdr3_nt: TGTGCCAGCAGTTTTGTGTGGGACTATGGCTACACCTTC

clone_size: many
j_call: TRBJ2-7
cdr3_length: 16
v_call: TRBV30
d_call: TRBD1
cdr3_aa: CAWSEVQGQVLYEQYF
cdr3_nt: TGTGCCTGGAGTGAGGTCCAAGGACAGGTCTTGTACGAGCAGTACTTC

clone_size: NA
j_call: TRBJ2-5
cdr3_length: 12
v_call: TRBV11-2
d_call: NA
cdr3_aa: CASSPFGETQYF
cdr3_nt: TGTGCCAGCAGCCCCTTCGGGGAGACCCAGTACTTC

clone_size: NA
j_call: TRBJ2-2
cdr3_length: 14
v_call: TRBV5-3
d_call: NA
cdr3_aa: CASSLEPIYGELFF
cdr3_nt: TGTGCCAGCAGCTTAGAACCGATATACGGGGAGCTGTTTTTT

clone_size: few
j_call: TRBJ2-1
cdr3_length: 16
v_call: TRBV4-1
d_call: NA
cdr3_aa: CASSQVGGRARFEQFF
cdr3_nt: TGCGCCAGCAGCCAAGTAGGGGGGAGGGCTCGGTTTGAGCAGTTCTTC

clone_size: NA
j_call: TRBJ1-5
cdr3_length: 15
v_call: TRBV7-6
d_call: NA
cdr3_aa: CASSLGQVGSQPQHF
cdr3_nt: TGTGCCAGCAGCTTAGGCCAGGTGGGCAGTCAGCCCCAGCATTTT

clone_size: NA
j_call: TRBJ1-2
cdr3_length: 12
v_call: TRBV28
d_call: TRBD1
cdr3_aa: CASGTGDYGYTF
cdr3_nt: TGTGCCAGCGGTACAGGGGACTATGGCTACACCTTC

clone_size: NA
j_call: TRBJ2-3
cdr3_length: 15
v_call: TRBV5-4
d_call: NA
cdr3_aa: CASSLVGAFTDTQYF
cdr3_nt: TGTGCCAGCAGCTTGGTGGGGGCTTTCACAGATACGCAGTATTTT

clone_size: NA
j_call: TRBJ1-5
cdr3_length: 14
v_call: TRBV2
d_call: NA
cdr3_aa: CASHFVDSNQPQHF
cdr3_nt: TGTGCCAGCCATTTTGTGGACAGCAATCAGCCCCAGCATTTT

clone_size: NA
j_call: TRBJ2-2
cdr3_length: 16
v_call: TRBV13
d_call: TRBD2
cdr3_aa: CASSDTSGSPTGELFF
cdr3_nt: TGTGCCAGCAGCGACACTAGCGGGAGCCCCACCGGGGAGCTGTTTTTT

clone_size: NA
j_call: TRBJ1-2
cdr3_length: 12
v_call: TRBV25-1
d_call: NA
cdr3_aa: CASSEYLFGYTF
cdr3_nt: TGTGCCAGCAGTGAATATTTATTCGGCTACACCTTC

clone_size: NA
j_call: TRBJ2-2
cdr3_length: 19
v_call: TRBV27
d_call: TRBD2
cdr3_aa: CASSPSGLAAASGTGELFF
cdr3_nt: TGTGCCAGCAGCCCATCAGGGCTAGCGGCAGCATCGGGCACCGGGGAGCTGTTTTTT

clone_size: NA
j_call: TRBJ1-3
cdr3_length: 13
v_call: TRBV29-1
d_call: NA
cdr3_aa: CSVAWASGNTIYF
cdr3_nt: TGCAGCGTTGCATGGGCCTCTGGAAACACCATATATTTT

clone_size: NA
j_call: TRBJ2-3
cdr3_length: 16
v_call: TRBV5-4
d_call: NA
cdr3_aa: CASSLAGGTSTDTQYF
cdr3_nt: TGTGCCAGCAGCTTGGCTGGGGGGACTAGCACAGATACGCAGTATTTT

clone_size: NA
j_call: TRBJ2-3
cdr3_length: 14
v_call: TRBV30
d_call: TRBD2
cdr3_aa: CAWNPSGRSDTQYF
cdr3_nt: TGTGCCTGGAATCCTAGCGGGAGATCAGATACGCAGTATTTT

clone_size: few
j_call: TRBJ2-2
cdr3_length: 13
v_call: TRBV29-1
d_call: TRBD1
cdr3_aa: CSAQQGAAGELFF
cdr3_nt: TGCAGCGCTCAACAGGGGGCAGCCGGGGAGCTGTTTTTT

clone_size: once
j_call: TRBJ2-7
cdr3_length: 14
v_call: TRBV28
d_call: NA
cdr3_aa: CASSLGPRLYEQYF
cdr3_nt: TGTGCCAGCAGTTTAGGGCCCAGACTCTACGAGCAGTACTTC

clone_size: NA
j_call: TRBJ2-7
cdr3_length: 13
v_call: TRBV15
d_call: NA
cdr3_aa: CATSREPGYEQYF
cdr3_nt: TGTGCCACCAGCAGAGAGCCAGGCTACGAGCAGTACTTC

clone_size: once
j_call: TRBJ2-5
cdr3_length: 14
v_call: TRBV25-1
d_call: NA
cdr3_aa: CASSDRLLKETQYF
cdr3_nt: TGTGCCAGCAGTGATAGGCTCCTGAAAGAGACCCAGTACTTC

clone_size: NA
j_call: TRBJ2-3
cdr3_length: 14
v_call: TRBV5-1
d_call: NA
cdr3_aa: CASSLERGTDTQYF
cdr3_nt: TGCGCCAGCAGCTTGGAGCGGGGCACAGATACGCAGTATTTT

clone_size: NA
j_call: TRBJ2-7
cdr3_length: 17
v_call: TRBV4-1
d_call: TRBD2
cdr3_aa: CASSQELAGGRPYEQYF
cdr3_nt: TGCGCCAGCAGCCAAGAGCTTGCGGGAGGAAGACCCTACGAGCAGTACTTC

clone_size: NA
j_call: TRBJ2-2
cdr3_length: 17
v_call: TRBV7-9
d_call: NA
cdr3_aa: CASSLALSGLNTGELFF
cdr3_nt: TGTGCCAGCAGCTTAGCTCTCAGCGGGCTGAACACCGGGGAGCTGTTTTTT

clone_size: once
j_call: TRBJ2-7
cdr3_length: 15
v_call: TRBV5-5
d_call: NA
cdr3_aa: CASSFQGSAFYEQYF
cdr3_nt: TGTGCCAGCAGCTTTCAGGGTTCCGCGTTCTACGAGCAGTACTTC

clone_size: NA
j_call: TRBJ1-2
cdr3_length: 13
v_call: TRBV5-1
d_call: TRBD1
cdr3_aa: CASSTGQGNGYTF
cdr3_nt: TGCGCCAGCAGCACAGGACAGGGGAATGGCTACACCTTC

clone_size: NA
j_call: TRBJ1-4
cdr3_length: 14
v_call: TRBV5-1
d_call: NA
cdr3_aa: CASSLGATNEKLFF
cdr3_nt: TGCGCCAGCAGCTTAGGAGCAACTAATGAAAAACTGTTTTTT

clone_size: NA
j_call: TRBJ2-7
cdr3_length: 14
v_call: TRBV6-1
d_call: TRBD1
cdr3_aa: CATVKDRESYEQYF
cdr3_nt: TGTGCCACGGTGAAGGACAGGGAGAGCTACGAGCAGTACTTC

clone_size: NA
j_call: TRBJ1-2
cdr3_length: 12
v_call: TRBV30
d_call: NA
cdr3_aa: CAWSVTGYGYTF
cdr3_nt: TGTGCCTGGAGTGTGACAGGATATGGCTACACCTTC

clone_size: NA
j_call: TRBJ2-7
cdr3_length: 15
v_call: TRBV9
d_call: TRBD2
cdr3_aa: CASSPTGLAGSGQYF
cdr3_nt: TGTGCCAGCAGTCCTACGGGACTAGCGGGATCCGGGCAGTACTTC